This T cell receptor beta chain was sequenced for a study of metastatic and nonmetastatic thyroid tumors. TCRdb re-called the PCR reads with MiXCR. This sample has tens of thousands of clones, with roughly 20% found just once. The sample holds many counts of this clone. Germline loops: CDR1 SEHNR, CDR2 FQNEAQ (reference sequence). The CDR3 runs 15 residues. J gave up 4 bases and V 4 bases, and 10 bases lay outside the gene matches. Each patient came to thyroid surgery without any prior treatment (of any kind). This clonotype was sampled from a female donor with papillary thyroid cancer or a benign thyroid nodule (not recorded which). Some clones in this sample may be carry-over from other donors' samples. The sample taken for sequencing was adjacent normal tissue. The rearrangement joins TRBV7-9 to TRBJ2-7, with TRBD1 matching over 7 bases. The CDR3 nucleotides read TGTGCCAGCAGCTCAAAAGTCGGGACAGATTACGAGCAGTACTTC. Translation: CASSSKVGTDYEQYF.